This T cell receptor beta chain was observed in a study of T cell responses to AZD1222 COVID-19 vaccine. About this clone: As yet, its antigen is unknown.

The germline V gene has CDR1 LGHDT and CDR2 YNNKEL (reference sequence). V dropped 3 bases and J dropped 5; count of bases not matched to a gene: 7. This CDR3 has 15 residues. Study-level findings and limits: CD4 TCRs associated with vaccination spanned spike, dominating at 160-218 and 743-854.

TCRdb's copy holds only in-frame clones and misses some; the assay was immunoSEQ multiplex PCR. The data hold 60,000 to 65,000 clones, with 84% observed a single time. The receptor comes from an adult in good health. The specimen comprised peripheral blood, sampled on day 0 of AZD1222 vaccination. This chain links TRBV3-1 (or the pseudogene TRBV3-2) with TRBJ2-5, with 9 bases aligning to TRBD2. CDR3 bases: TGTGCCAGCAGCCAGGTAGCGGGGGATGGGGAGACCCAGTACTTC. This sequence encodes CASSQVAGDGETQYF.